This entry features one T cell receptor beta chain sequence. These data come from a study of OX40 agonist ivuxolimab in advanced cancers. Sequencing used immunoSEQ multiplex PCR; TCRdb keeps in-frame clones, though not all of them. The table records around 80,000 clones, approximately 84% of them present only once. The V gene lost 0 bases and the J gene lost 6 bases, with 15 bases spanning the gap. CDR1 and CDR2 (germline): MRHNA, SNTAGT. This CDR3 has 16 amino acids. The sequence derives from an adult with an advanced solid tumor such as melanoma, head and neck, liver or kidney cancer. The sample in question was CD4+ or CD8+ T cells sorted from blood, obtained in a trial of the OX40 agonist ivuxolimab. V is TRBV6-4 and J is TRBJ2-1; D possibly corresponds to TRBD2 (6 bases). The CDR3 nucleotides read TGTGCCAGCAGTGACTCGTGGCGTGGGGGGATCAATGAGCAGTTCTTC. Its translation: CASSDSWRGGINEQFF.